This paragraph covers one T cell receptor beta chain sequence. This sample was taken from a study of CD8 T cells in Susac syndrome. With random hexamers, roughly 0.45 to 1 ug RNA was reverse transcribed. TCRdb itself ran the immunoSEQ multiplex PCR reads through MiXCR, one entry per CDR3 protein. The sample has 140,000 or so distinct CDR3 sequences, roughly 96% seen once; the top ten hold 0.11%. The length of the CDR3 is 15 residues. The ends lost 0 bases at V and 6 bases at J; junction bases unmatched: 6. Per the germline V gene, CDR1 is SGDLS and CDR2 is YYNGEE. The V gene is TRBV9, the J gene TRBJ2-7; TRBD2 agrees at 10 bases. What was sequenced was CD4+ T cells from PBMCs. The origin of this receptor is a human donor with multiple sclerosis. This CDR3 reads CASSVAPGLASEQYF. CDR3 bases: TGTGCCAGCAGCGTAGCACCGGGACTAGCGTCCGAGCAGTACTTC.